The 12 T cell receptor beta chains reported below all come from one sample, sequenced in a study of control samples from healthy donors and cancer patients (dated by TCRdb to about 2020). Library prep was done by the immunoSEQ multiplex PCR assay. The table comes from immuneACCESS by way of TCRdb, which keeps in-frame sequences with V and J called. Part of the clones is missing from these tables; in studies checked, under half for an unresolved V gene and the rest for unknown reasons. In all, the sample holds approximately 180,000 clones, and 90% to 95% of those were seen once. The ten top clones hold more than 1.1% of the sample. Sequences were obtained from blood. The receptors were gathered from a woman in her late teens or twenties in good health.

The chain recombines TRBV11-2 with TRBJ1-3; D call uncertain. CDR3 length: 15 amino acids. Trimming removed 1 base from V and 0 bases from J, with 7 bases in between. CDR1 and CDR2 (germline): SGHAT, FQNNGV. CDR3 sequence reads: CASSLGTISGNTIYF. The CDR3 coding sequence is TGTGCCAGCAGCTTAGGGACTATCTCTGGAAACACCATATATTTT. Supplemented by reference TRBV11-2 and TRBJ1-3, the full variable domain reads EAGVAQSPRYKIIEKRQSVAFWCNPISGHATLYWYQQILGQGPKLLIQFQNNGVVDDSQLPKDRFSAERLKGVDSTLKIQPAKLEDSAVYLCASSLGTISGNTIYFGEGSWLTVV.

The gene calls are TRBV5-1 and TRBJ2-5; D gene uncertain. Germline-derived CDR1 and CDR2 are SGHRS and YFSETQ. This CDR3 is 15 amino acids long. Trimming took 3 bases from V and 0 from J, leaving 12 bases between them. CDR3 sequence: CASSSVGSYQETQYF. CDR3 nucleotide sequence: TGCGCCAGCAGCTCGGTCGGGTCTTACCAAGAGACCCAGTACTTC.

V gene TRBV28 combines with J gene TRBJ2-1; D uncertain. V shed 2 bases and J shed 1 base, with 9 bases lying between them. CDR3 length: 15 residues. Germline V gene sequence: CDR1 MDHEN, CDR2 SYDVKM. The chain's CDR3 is CASSLPGPSYNEQFF. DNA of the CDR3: TGTGCCAGCAGTTTACCCGGGCCTTCCTACAATGAGCAGTTCTTC.

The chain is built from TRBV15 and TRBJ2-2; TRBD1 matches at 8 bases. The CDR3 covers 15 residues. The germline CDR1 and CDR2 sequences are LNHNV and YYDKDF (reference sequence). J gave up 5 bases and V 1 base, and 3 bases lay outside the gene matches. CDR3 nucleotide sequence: TGTGCCACCAGCAGAGCAGGGGGCTCGACCGGGGAGCTGTTTTTT. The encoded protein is CATSRAGGSTGELFF.

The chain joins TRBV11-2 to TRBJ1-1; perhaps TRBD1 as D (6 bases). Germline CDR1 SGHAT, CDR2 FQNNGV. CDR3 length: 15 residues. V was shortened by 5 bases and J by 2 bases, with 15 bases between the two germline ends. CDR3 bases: TGTGCCAGCAGCCGATCCGCGGGACAAAACACTGAAGCTTTCTTT. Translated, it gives CASSRSAGQNTEAFF.

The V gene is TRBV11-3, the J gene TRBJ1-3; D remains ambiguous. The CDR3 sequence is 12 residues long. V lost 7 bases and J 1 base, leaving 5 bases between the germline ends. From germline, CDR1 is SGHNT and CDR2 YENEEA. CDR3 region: CASTPSGNTIYF. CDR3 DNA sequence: TGTGCCAGCACCCCTTCTGGAAACACCATATATTTT.

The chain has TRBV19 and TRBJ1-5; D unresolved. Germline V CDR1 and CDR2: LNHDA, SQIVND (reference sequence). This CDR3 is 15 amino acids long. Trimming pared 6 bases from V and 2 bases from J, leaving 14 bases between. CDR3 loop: CASRRQQARNQPQHF. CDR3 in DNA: TGTGCCAGTAGACGCCAGCAAGCCCGCAATCAGCCCCAGCATTTT.

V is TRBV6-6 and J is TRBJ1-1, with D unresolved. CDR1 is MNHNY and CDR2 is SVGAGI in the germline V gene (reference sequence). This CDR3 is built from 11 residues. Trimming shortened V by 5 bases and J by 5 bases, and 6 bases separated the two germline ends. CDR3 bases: TGTGCCAGCAGTCAGGCGACTGAAGCTTTCTTT. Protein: CASSQATEAFF.

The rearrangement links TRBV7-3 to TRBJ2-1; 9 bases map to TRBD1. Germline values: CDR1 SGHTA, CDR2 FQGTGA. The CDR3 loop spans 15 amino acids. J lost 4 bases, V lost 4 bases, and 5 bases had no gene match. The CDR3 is CASSSAGQGYNEQFF. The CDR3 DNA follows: TGTGCCAGCAGCTCCGCGGGACAGGGATACAATGAGCAGTTCTTC.

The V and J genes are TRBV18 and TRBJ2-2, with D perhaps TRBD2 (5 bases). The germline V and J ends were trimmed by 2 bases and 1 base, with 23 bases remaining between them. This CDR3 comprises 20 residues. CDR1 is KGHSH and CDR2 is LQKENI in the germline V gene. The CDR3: CASSPSRARTGMRNTGELFF. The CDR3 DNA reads TGTGCCAGCTCACCAAGTAGAGCACGGACGGGGATGAGGAACACCGGGGAGCTGTTTTTT.

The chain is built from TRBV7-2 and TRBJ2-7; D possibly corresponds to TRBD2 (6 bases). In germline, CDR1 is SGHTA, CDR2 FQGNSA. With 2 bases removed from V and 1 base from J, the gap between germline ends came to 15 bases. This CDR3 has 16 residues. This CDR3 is CASSLPGGPVSYEQYF. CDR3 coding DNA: TGTGCCAGCAGCTTACCCGGAGGGCCAGTATCCTACGAGCAGTACTTC.

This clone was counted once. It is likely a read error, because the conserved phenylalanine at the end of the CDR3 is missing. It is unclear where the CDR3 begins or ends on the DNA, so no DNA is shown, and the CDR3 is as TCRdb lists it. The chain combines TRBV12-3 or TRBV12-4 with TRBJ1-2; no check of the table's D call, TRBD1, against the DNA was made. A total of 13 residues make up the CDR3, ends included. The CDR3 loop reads CASSTGTSRTQYI.